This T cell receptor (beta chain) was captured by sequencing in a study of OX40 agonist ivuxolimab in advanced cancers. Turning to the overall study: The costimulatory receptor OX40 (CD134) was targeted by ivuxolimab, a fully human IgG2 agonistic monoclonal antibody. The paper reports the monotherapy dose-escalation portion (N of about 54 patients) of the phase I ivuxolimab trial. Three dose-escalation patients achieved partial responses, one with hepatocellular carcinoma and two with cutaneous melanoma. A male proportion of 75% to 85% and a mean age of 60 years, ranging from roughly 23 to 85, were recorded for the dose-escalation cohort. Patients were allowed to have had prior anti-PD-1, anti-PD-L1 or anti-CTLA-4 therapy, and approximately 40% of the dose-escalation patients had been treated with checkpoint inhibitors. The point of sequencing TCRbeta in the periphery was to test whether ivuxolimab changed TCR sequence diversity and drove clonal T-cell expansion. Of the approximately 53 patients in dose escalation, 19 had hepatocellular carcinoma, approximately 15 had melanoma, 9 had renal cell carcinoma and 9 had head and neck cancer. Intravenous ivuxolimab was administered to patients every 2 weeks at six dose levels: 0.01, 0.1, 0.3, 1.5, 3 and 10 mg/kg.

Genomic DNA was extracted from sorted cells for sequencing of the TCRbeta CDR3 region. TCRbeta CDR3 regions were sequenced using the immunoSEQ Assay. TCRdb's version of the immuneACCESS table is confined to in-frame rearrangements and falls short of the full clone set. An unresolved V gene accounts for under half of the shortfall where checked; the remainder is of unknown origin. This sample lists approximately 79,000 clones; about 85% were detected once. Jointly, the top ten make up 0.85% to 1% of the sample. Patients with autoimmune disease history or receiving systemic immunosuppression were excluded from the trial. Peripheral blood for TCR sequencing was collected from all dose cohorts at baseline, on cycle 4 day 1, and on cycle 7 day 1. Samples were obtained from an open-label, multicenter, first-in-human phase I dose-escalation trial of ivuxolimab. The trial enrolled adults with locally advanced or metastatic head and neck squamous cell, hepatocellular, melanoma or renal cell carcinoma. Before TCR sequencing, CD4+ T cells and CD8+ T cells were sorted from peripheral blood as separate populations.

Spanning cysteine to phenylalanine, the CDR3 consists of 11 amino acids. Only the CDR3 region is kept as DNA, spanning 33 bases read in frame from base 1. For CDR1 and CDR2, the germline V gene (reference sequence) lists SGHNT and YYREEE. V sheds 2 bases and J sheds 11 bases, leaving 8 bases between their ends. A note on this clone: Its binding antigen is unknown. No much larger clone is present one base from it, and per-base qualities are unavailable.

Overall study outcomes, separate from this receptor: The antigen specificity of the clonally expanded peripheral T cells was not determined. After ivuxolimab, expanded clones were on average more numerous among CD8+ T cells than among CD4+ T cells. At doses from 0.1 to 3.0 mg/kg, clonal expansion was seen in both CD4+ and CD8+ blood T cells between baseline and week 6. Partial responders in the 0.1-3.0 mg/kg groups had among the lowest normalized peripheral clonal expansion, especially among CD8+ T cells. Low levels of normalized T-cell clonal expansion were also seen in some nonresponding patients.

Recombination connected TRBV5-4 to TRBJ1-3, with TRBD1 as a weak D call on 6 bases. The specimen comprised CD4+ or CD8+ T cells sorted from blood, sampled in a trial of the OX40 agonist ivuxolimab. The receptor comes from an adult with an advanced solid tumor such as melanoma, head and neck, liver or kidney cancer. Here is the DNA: TGTGCCAGCAGCTTCGGACAGTCCATATATTTT. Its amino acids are CASSFGQSIYF. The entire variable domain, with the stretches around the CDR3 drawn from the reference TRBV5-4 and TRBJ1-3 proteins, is ETGVTQSPTHLIKTRGQQVTLRCSSQSGHNTVSWYQQALGQGPQFIFQYYREEENGRGNFPPRFSGLQFPNYSSELNVNALELDDSALYLCASSFGQSIYFGEGSWLTVV.